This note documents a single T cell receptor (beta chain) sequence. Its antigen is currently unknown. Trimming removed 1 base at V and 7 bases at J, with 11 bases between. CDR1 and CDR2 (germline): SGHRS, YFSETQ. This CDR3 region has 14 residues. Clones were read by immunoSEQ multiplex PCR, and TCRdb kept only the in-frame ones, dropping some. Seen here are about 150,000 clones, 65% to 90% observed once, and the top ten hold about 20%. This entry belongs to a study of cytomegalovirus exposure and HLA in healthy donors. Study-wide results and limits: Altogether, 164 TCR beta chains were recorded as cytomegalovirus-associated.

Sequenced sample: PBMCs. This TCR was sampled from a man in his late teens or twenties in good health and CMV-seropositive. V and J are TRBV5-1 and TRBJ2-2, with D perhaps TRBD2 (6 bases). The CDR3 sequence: CASSLTTGSGELFF. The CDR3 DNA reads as TGCGCCAGCAGCTTGACGACCGGGAGCGGGGAGCTGTTTTTT.